This record concerns one T cell receptor beta chain sequence. The antigen is undetermined. The data are from a study of T cell repertoires in cytomegalovirus infection. Background on the study: It can be stated that public TCR beta signatures indicated CMV infection as well as a matching HLA type.

TCRdb ran MiXCR on the reads and lists one entry per CDR3 protein. The table has approximately 110,000 distinct CDR3 sequences, 10% seen once; the top ten hold 31%. V lost 0 bases and J lost 5, with 16 bases in between. Germline CDR1 is MNHEY and CDR2 is SMNVEV (reference sequence). The CDR3 length is 16 residues. The chain uses TRBV27 and TRBJ2-5; maybe TRBD1 (8 bases). Sample: PBMCs, sequenced either directly or after in vitro stimulation (not recorded which). The TCR comes from a human donor in good health (CMV status not recorded). Some clones in this sample may be carry-over from other donors' samples. The CDR3 protein is CASSLSTGQGGETQYF. In nucleotides, the CDR3 is TGTGCCAGCAGTTTATCCACCGGACAGGGAGGGGAGACCCAGTACTTC.